Listed here are 10 T cell receptor beta chains from one sample, sequenced in a study of shared clonotypes between healthy human individuals. Libraries were prepared by immunoSEQ multiplex PCR; TCRdb keeps only in-frame clonotypes and omits some of them. The data contain approximately 2.1 million clones, 80% to 95% of them singletons. Sequenced sample: naive CD4+ T cells from PBMCs. Noted subset: CD45RA+ positively selected. The source of these receptors is a man in his late teens or twenties in good health. Some clones in this sample may be carry-over from other donors' samples.

The CDR3 DNA follows: TGTGCCAGCAGCTTAGACCGGGGTTGGCATGAGCAGTTCTTC. Protein product: CASSLDRGWHEQFF. This chain joins TRBV7-2 and TRBJ2-1; tentative D call: TRBD2 (5 bases). Looked up from germline, CDR1 is SGHTA and CDR2 is FQGNSA. V lost 1 base and J 8 bases, leaving 12 bases between the germline ends. This CDR3 is 14 amino acids long.

This clone was detected only once. Other nucleotide sequences in the sample specify the same CDR3. The rearrangement links TRBV27 to TRBJ2-7; 9 bases are a match to TRBD2. J lost 2 bases, V lost 3 bases, and 5 bases had no gene match. Per the germline V gene, CDR1 is MNHEY and CDR2 is SMNVEV (reference sequence). This CDR3 is built from 15 residues. The CDR3 DNA follows: TGTGCCAGCAGTTTCGGGCTAGCGGGGACCTACGAGCAGTACTTC. It is translated as CASSFGLAGTYEQYF.

This chain links TRBV5-4 with TRBJ2-1; D remains ambiguous. Deletions cut 0 bases from V and 6 bases from J, with 7 bases between. Germline V gene lookup returns CDR1 SGHNT and CDR2 YYREEE (reference sequence). The CDR3 length is 13 residues. CDR3 protein: CASSLAAGNEQFF. CDR3 DNA: TGTGCCAGCAGCTTGGCGGCAGGCAATGAGCAGTTCTTC.

CDR3 bases: TGTGCCAGCAACCCGCGGGGCGGGAATCAGCCCCAGCATTTT. Translated: CASNPRGGNQPQHF. The chain uses TRBV7-2 and TRBJ1-5; maybe TRBD1 (5 bases). The germline V and J ends were trimmed by 7 bases and 4 bases, with 14 bases remaining between them. CDR1 and CDR2 from the germline V gene are SGHTA and FQGNSA. CDR3 length equals 14 residues.

The CDR3 bases are TGTGCCACCAGCAATCCAGGGTCGGGCGGAGCTTTCTTT. Its protein product is CATSNPGSGGAFF. V and J are TRBV15 and TRBJ1-1; tentative D call: TRBD1 (5 bases). The CDR3 extends over 13 amino acids. Trimming cost V 4 bases and J 10 bases, with 16 bases left between them. The germline V gene encodes CDR1 LNHNV and CDR2 YYDKDF (reference sequence).

This clone was counted between two and nine times. The chain has TRBV29-1 and TRBJ1-2; unclear D gene. The germline gives CDR1 SQVTM, CDR2 ANQGSEA. CDR3 length equals 10 residues. CDR3 nucleotides: TGCAGTGCAGGCACGAGTGGCTACACCTTC. It yields the protein CSAGTSGYTF.

The V gene is TRBV27, the J gene TRBJ1-5, with a tentative D call TRBD1 (5 bases). The V gene's germline CDR1 is MNHEY and CDR2 SMNVEV (reference sequence). This CDR3 has 15 residues. The V end lost 1 base, the J end lost 5 bases, and 12 bases lay between the germline ends. The CDR3 loop reads CASSLFSQGHQPQHF. CDR3 nucleotides: TGTGCCAGCAGTTTATTTAGTCAGGGCCATCAGCCCCAGCATTTT.

CDR3 DNA: TGTGCCAGCAGCCCGCCGGGACTACGGGGCGGGGAGCTGTTTTTT. Amino acids: CASSPPGLRGGELFF. The genes are TRBV13 and TRBJ2-2; 7 bases are shared with TRBD2. Per germline, CDR1 PRHDT and CDR2 FYEKMQ (reference sequence). V was pared by 5 bases and J by 7 bases, with 10 bases of the junction left unmatched. The CDR3 extends over 15 amino acids.

V usage is TRBV28 and J usage is TRBJ2-1; D ambiguous. The germline CDR1 and CDR2 sequences are MDHEN and SYDVKM. This CDR3 has 13 residues. Trimming took 11 bases from V and 1 from J, leaving 12 bases between them. The CDR3 loop reads CAAHSPSYNEQFF. The CDR3 nucleotides are TGTGCCGCCCACTCCCCTTCCTACAATGAGCAGTTCTTC.

As DNA, the CDR3 is TGTGCCAGCAGCTTGGGTTTTGGCAATCAGCCCCAGCATTTT. It specifies CASSLGFGNQPQHF. V usage is TRBV5-5 and J usage is TRBJ1-5; D unclear. With 0 bases removed from V and 2 bases from J, the gap between germline ends came to 6 bases. Germline CDR1 is SGHKS and CDR2 is YYEKEE (reference sequence). CDR3 length: 14 residues.